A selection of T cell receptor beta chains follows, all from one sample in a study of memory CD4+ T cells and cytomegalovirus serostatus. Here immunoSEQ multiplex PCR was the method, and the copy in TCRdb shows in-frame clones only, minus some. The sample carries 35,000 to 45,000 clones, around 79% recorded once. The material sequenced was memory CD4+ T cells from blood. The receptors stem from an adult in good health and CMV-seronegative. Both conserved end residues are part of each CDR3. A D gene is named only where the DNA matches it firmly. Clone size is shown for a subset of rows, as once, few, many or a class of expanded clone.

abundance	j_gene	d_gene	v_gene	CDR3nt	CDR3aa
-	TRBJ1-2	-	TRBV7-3	TGTGCCAGCACCCTCCCGAGGGACGCCCAAAAGGCTAACTATGGCTACACCTTC	CASTLPRDAQKANYGYTF
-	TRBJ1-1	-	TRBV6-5	TGTGCCAGCAGTCGATCTGACAGTAACACTGAAGCTTTCTTT	CASSRSDSNTEAFF
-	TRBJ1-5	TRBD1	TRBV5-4	TGTGCCAGCAGCCAAGAGGGACAGGGGGGGAGTCAGCCCCAGCATTTT	CASSQEGQGGSQPQHF
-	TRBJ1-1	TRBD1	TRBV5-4	TGTGCCAGCAGCCCTAGGAGGACAGGGTTGAACACTGAAGCTTTCTTT	CASSPRRTGLNTEAFF
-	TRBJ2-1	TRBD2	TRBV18	TGTGCCAGCTCAGCAACCCTAGCGGGGGCTTACAATGAGCAGTTCTTC	CASSATLAGAYNEQFF
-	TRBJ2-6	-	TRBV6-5	TGTGCCAGCAGTGTGCACAGGGATGGGGCCAACGTCCTGACTTTC	CASSVHRDGANVLTF
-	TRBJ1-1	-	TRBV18	TGTGCCAGCTCACCCACAGGTGACCACACTGAAGCTTTCTTT	CASSPTGDHTEAFF
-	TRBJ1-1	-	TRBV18	TGTGCCAGCTCACTACACCGGACCCCCGGGATGAGCACTGAAGCTTTCTTT	CASSLHRTPGMSTEAFF
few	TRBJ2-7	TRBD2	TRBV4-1	TGCGCCAGCAGCCAAGATCGTCCTAGCGGGGGGGCAGTCCCCTACGAGCAGTACTTC	CASSQDRPSGGAVPYEQYF
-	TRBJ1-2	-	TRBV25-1	TGTGCCAGCAGTTCCGGGCCCCTTACCTCTGGCTACACCTTC	CASSSGPLTSGYTF
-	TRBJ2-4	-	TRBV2	TGTGCCAGCAAAGGCAGGGATTGGAAAAACATTCAGTACTTC	CASKGRDWKNIQYF
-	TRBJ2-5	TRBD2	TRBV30	TGTGCCTGGAGTGTATATTGGGGGACTAAAGAGACCCAGTACTTC	CAWSVYWGTKETQYF
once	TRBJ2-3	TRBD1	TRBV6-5	TGTGCCAGCACCTACGGGACAGGGCTCGCGGATACGCAGTATTTT	CASTYGTGLADTQYF
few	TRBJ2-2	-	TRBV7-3	TGTGCCAGCCATCGGGGCGGGGGCCCGGGGACCGGGGAGCTGTTTTTT	CASHRGGGPGTGELFF
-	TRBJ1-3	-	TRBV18	TGTGCCAGCTCACCATTCTCTAGCTCTGGAAACACCATATATTTT	CASSPFSSSGNTIYF
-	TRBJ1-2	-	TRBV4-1	TGCGCCAGCAGCGGTCGGGGAGAGGGCCAGGGCTATGGCTACACCTTC	CASSGRGEGQGYGYTF